This TCR beta chain came from a study of Ad26.COV2.S vaccination and SARS-CoV-2 variants. Treatment defined: over 15 received Ad26.COV2.S at low or high dose, single or two shots; roughly five received placebo; per-sample allocation not given. Day 63 after the first injection of vaccine or placebo was the sampling time. Within Boston, the person who donated was an adult of 18-55 years. In the vaccine, an Ad26 vector expressed the SARS-CoV-2 spike of the Wuhan strain. Sequencing was performed with immunoSEQ multiplex PCR; in TCRdb, only in-frame clones are kept and a portion is missing. The sample lists some 640,000 clones; more than 70% were seen once. V was pared by 6 bases and J by 4 bases, with 6 bases of the junction left unmatched. The CDR3 runs 14 residues. Germline CDR1 and CDR2: LNHDA and SQIVND (reference sequence).

The origin of this receptor is a person between 18 and 59 years old who received the Ad26.COV2.S COVID-19 vaccine or a placebo. The source material was peripheral blood, sampled in a trial of Ad26.COV2.S vaccine versus placebo. The chain is built from TRBV19 and TRBJ2-1, with 7 bases aligning to TRBD1. The CDR3 loop is CASRTGTDYNEQFF. The CDR3 region has the DNA TGTGCCAGTAGGACCGGGACAGATTACAATGAGCAGTTCTTC.